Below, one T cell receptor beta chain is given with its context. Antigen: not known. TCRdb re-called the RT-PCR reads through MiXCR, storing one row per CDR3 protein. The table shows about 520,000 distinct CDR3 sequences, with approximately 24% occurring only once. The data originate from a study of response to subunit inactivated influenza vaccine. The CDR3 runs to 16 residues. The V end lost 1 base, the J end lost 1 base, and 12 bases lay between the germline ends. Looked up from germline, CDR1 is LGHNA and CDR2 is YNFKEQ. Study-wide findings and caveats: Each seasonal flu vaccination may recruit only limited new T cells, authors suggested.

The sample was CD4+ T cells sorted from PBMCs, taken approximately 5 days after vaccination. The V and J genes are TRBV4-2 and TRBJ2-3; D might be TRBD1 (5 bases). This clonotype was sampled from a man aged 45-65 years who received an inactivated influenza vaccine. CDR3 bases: TGTGCCAGCAGCCAAGCGGAAGGACACGGCACAGATACGCAGTATTTT. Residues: CASSQAEGHGTDTQYF.